What follows are 4 T cell receptor beta chains derived from one specimen sequenced in a study of prognosis after radiotherapy for stage I lung cancer. It was by two-round multiplex PCR that TCR beta CDR3 was amplified from genomic DNA. Used in first-round PCR were primers specific to each TRBV and TRBJ gene. Using its own MiXCR run on the multiplex PCR reads, TCRdb lists one record per CDR3 protein. The sample has 20,000 to 25,000 distinct CDR3 sequences, around 40% seen once. The source was PBMCs, collected before or after stereotactic body radiation therapy (not recorded which). Receptor source: a donor over 45 with non-small cell lung cancer.

In the case of this clonotype: A much larger clone sits a single nucleotide away, making a read error possible. This rearrangement joins TRBV7-9 to TRBJ1-4; unclear D gene. The germline V and J ends were trimmed by 11 bases and 4 bases, with 20 bases remaining between them. There are 15 residues in the CDR3. CDR1 and CDR2 (germline): SEHNR, FQNEAQ (reference sequence). The CDR3 region is CAGATTAAINEKLFF. Written as DNA, the CDR3 is TGTGCCGGCGCAACGACCGCCGCAATTAATGAAAAACTGTTTTTT.

This clonotype was seen many times. This rearrangement joins TRBV5-1 to TRBJ2-5; no clear D gene. V lost 3 bases and J 5 bases, leaving 11 bases between the germline ends. This CDR3 has 13 amino acids. Germline CDR1 and CDR2: SGHRS and YFSETQ. The chain's CDR3 is CASSSVPVETQYF. CDR3 coding DNA: TGCGCCAGCAGCTCGGTCCCTGTGGAGACCCAGTACTTC.

This clonotype is labeled as medium-sized. V is TRBV30 and J is TRBJ1-2, with D perhaps TRBD1 (5 bases). This CDR3 region has 12 residues. Between the trimmed V and J ends, which lost 3 bases and 5 bases, there was a span of 10 bases. Germline CDR1 GTSNPN, CDR2 SVGIG (reference sequence). Here the CDR3 reads CAWSGGRYGYTF. CDR3 bases: TGTGCCTGGAGCGGGGGGAGGTATGGCTACACCTTC.

A remark on this clonotype: A far larger clone is one nucleotide away, so this likely arose from a read error. J is TRBJ2-3 and V is TRBV7-6; 7 bases agree with TRBD1. Germline-derived CDR1 and CDR2 are SGHVS and FNYEAQ. After removal of 1 base from V and 6 bases from J, the junction contained 10 bases not matched to a gene. The CDR3 loop spans 16 amino acids. CDR3 coding DNA: TGTGCCAGCAGCTTAGTGGGACGGCAGGGGGTCGATACGCAGTATTTT. Protein sequence: CASSLVGRQGVDTQYF.